What follows is one T cell receptor (beta chain) and its context. The CDR3 is 16 amino acids. V was shortened by 3 bases and J by 0 bases, with 12 bases between the two germline ends. Germline V CDR1 and CDR2: SNHLY, FYNNEI. The TCR beta CDR3 regions underwent amplification using RNA transcripts as the source. HTBI primers were employed in a first-round RT-PCR of the TCR CDR3. MiXCR was run by TCRdb on the multiplex PCR reads, yielding one entry per CDR3 protein. Of roughly 840,000 distinct CDR3 sequences listed, 38% are singletons. Uncontrolled infections, other autoimmune diseases, pregnancy or lactation led to exclusion of patients. This record belongs to a study of T cells in Graves' hyperthyroidism and ophthalmopathy.

V is TRBV2 and J is TRBJ1-5; the D is unclear. Sample: blood. The TCR sequence derives from a young man with Graves' hyperthyroidism. This chain's CDR3 is CASSDRAPYSNQPQHF. DNA for the CDR3: TGTGCCAGCAGTGATCGGGCCCCCTATAGCAATCAGCCCCAGCATTTT.